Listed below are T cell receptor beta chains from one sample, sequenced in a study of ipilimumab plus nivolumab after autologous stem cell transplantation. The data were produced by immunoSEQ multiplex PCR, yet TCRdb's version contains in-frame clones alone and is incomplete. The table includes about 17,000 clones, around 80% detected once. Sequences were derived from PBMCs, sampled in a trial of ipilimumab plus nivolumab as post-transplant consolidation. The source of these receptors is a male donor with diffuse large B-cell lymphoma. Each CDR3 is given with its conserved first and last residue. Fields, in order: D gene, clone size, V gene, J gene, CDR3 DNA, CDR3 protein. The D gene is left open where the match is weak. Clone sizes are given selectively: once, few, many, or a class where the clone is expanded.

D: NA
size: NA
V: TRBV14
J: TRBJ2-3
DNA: TGTGCCAGCAGCCGAGGCAGTTACACAGATACGCAGTATTTT
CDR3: CASSRGSYTDTQYF

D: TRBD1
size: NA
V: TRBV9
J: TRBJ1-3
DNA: TGTGCCAGCAGCCCCGAGACAGGGGACCACACCATATATTTT
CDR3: CASSPETGDHTIYF

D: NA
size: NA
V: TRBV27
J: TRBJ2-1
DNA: TGTGCCAGTAAAATAGCGAGCTCCTACAATGAGCAGTTCTTC
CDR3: CASKIASSYNEQFF

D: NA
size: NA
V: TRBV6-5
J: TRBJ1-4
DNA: TGTGCCAGCACCCCATTAGCCGGGGAGAAACTGTTTTTT
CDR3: CASTPLAGEKLFF

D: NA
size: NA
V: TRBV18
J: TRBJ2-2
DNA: TGTGCCAGCTCAACTACAATAGGCACCGGGGAGCTGTTTTTT
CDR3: CASSTTIGTGELFF

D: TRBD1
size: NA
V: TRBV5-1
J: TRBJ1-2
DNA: TGCGCCAGCAGCCCCGGGACAGGGGGCTATGGCTACACCTTC
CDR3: CASSPGTGGYGYTF

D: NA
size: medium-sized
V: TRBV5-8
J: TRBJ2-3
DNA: TGTGCCAGCAGCTTGGGGTCGGCCGATACGCAGTATTTT
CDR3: CASSLGSADTQYF

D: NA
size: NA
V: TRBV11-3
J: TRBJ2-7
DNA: TGTGCCAGCAGCTTATTGGGCGGAGTAAGCTCCTACGAGCAGTACTTC
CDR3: CASSLLGGVSSYEQYF

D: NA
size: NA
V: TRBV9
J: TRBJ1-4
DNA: TGTGCCAGCAGCGCGACCAACCAGGGTGAAAAACTGTTTTTT
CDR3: CASSATNQGEKLFF

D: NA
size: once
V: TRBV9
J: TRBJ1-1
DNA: TGTGCCAGCAGCCCTCGGATCGCGGTGAACACTGAAGCTTTCTTT
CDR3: CASSPRIAVNTEAFF

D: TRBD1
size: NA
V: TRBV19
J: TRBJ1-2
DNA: TGCGCCAGTAGTTGGGGACAGGGCGACTATGGCTACACCTTC
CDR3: CASSWGQGDYGYTF

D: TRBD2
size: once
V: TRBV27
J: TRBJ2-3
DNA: TGTGCCAGCAGTTCACTGGGACTAGCGGGCGATACGCAGTATTTT
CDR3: CASSSLGLAGDTQYF

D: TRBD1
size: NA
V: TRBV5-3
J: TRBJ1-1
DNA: TGTGCCAGAAGACCAGGGGGCCGGGGTGAAGCTTTCTTT
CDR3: CARRPGGRGEAFF

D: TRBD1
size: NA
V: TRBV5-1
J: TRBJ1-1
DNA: TGCGCCAGCAGCTTTAATCCACAGGGGGCTGGCACTGAAGCTTTCTTT
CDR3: CASSFNPQGAGTEAFF

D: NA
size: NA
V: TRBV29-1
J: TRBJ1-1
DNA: TGCAGCGCCGAAGGGTGGGCTGAAGCTTTCTTT
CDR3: CSAEGWAEAFF

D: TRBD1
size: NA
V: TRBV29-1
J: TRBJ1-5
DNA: TGCAGCGTTGGGACAGGGGGCAATCAGCCCCAGCATTTT
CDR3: CSVGTGGNQPQHF

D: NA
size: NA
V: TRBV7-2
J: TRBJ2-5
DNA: TGTGCCAGCAGCTTAGGGGCAGTCCAAGAGACCCAGTACTTC
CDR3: CASSLGAVQETQYF

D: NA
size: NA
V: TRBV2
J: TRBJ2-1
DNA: TGTGCCAGCAGTGGTCTACTAAGCGGAGAGCAGTTCTTC
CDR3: CASSGLLSGEQFF

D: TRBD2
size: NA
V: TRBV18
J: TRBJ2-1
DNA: TGTGCCAGCACGGGGGGACCAAGTTACAATGAGCAGTTCTTC
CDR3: CASTGGPSYNEQFF

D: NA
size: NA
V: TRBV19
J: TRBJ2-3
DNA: TGTGCCAGTAGTATCGGTTCTGGACTATACCTTAGCACAGATACGCAGTATTTT
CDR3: CASSIGSGLYLSTDTQYF

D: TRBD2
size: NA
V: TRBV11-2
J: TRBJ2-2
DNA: TGTGCCAGCAGCTTAACCAGCGGGGGGATCGGGGAGCTGTTTTTT
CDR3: CASSLTSGGIGELFF

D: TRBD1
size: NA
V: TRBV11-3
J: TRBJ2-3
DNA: TGTGCCAGCAGCCAACAGGGGGCCGCGGTAGAGCAGTATTTT
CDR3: CASSQQGAAVEQYF

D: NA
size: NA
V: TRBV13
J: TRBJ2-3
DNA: TGTGCCAGCAGCTTAGGGGTTCAGCGGGCAGATACGCAGTATTTT
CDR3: CASSLGVQRADTQYF

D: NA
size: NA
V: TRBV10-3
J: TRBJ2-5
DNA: TGTGCCATCAGTGCTATGGACAGTAGCCTACAAGAGACCCAGTACTTC
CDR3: CAISAMDSSLQETQYF

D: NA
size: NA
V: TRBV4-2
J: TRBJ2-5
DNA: TGTGCCAGCAGCCAAGAGGGGCAGTCTGGGGAGACCCAGTACTTC
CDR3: CASSQEGQSGETQYF

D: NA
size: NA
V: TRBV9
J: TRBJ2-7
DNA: TGTGCCAGCAGCGCCCCAGCGCCCTCCTACGAGCAGTACTTC
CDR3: CASSAPAPSYEQYF

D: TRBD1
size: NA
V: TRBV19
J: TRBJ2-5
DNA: TGTGCCAGTAGCCCCCTCGGCAGGGGGATGGGAGAGACCCAGTACTTC
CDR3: CASSPLGRGMGETQYF

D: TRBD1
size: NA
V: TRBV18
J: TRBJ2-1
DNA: TGTGCCAGCTCACCACGGGACAGGGGGCAGTTTGAGCAGTTCTTC
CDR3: CASSPRDRGQFEQFF

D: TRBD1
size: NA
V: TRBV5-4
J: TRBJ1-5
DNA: TGTGCCAGCAGCTCAAACAGGGGAGTACAGCCCCAGCATTTT
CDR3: CASSSNRGVQPQHF

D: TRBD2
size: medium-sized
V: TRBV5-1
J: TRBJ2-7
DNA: TGCGCCAGCAGCTTGGCCGGCGGGAGCTGGGACGAGCAGTACTTC
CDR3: CASSLAGGSWDEQYF

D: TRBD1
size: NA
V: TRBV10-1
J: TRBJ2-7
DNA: TGCGCCAGCAGCCCCGGGACAGCGAACTCCTACGAGCAGTACTTC
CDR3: CASSPGTANSYEQYF

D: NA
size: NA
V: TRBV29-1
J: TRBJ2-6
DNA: TGCAGCGATCCCCGAGGGGTAATGCCGGCTGGGGCCAACGTCCTGACTTTC
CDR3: CSDPRGVMPAGANVLTF